The 23 T cell receptor beta chains below come from one sample, sequenced in a study of blood T cell repertoires in COVID-19. Method: immunoSEQ multiplex PCR; TCRdb's copy keeps in-frame clones and lacks some. The repertoire consists of roughly 200,000 clones, with about 86% occurring once and the leading ten covering roughly 2.9%. Specimen: peripheral blood. The receptors here all came from a woman under 40 with active or convalescent COVID-19.

This chain links TRBV10-1 with TRBJ2-7; 8 bases match TRBD1. Trimming cost V 6 bases and J 3 bases; bases outside gene matches: 7. CDR1 WNHNN and CDR2 SYGVQD come from the germline V gene (reference sequence). There are 14 residues in the CDR3. In DNA, the CDR3 is TGCGCCAGCAGCAAACAGGGGGGAGGCTACGAGCAGTACTTC. This gives the protein CASSKQGGGYEQYF.

This chain links TRBV5-1 with TRBJ2-5, with 7 bases identical to TRBD2. V lost 4 bases, J lost 2 bases, and 2 bases stayed unmatched. CDR1 is SGHRS, CDR2 YFSETQ, per germline. The CDR3 length is 13 residues. CDR3 region: CASSPGLQETQYF. CDR3 nucleotides: TGCGCCAGCAGCCCGGGACTACAAGAGACCCAGTACTTC.

The chain employs TRBV5-6 and TRBJ2-7; TRBD1 matches at 9 bases. The CDR3 has 14 residues. After removal of 4 bases from V and 0 bases from J, the junction contained 2 bases not matched to a gene. Germline V gives CDR1 SGHDT, CDR2 YYEEEE. The CDR3 is CASSGGQGSYEQYF. For the CDR3, the DNA is TGTGCCAGCAGCGGGGGACAGGGCTCCTACGAGCAGTACTTC.

V gene TRBV27 combines with J gene TRBJ2-1; TRBD2 matches at 11 bases. The CDR3 has 15 amino acids. V was clipped by 2 bases and J by 8 bases; unmatched bases: 5. Germline CDR1 reads MNHEY; CDR2 reads SMNVEV (reference sequence). The CDR3: CASSLRTSGFYEQFF. The CDR3 DNA follows: TGTGCCAGCAGTTTAAGGACTAGCGGGTTTTATGAGCAGTTCTTC.

This chain joins TRBV14 and TRBJ2-5, with D maybe TRBD1 (5 bases). V shed 0 bases and J shed 4 bases, with 6 bases lying between them. The CDR3 has 13 residues. Germline V gene sequence: CDR1 SGHDN, CDR2 FVKESK. CDR3 protein: CASSQERGETQYF. The CDR3 coding sequence is TGTGCCAGCAGCCAAGAAAGGGGAGAGACCCAGTACTTC.

This clone occurred a few times. V is TRBV7-8 and J is TRBJ1-5; D is undetermined. The V and J ends lost 2 bases and 4 bases respectively, with 9 bases between them. The CDR3 runs 14 residues. Per germline, CDR1 SGHVS and CDR2 FQNEAQ. The CDR3 sequence is CASSLREGNQPQHF. DNA of the CDR3: TGTGCCAGCAGCTTAAGGGAGGGTAATCAGCCCCAGCATTTT.

The CDR3 nucleotides read TGTGCCAGTAGTATTCCGGCGGGGGCTAACTATGGCTACACCTTC. The encoded protein is CASSIPAGANYGYTF. V gene TRBV19 combines with J gene TRBJ1-2; possible D gene TRBD1, 5 bases. Germline V gives CDR1 LNHDA, CDR2 SQIVND (reference sequence). Trimming left V 3 bases short and J 0 bases short, with 11 bases between. This CDR3 contains 15 residues.

The chain links TRBV6-6 to TRBJ2-1; TRBD2 agrees at 11 bases. The CDR3 spans 15 residues. Looked up from germline, CDR1 is MNHNY and CDR2 is SVGAGI (reference sequence). J lost 6 bases, V lost 5 bases, and 6 bases had no gene match. This CDR3 is CASSDSGRVGNEQFF. The CDR3 DNA follows: TGTGCCAGCAGTGATAGCGGGAGGGTCGGCAATGAGCAGTTCTTC.

V and J are TRBV6-6 and TRBJ2-7; possibly TRBD1 for D (6 bases). Germline values: CDR1 MNHNY, CDR2 SVGAGI (reference sequence). Trimming shortened V by 6 bases and J by 6 bases, and 18 bases separated the two germline ends. This CDR3 has 14 amino acids. The CDR3 loop is CASSTGPARIEQYF. Here the CDR3 DNA reads TGTGCCAGCAGCACAGGGCCTGCGCGAATCGAGCAGTACTTC.

This clone was counted only a few times. The chain joins TRBV11-2 to TRBJ2-6; tentatively, D is TRBD2 (6 bases). V lost 3 bases and J lost 4, with 10 bases in between. The CDR3 consists of 15 residues. From germline, CDR1 is SGHAT and CDR2 FQNNGV. CDR3 sequence (DNA): TGTGCCAGCAGCTTGGGAGGTTCCGGGGCCAACGTCCTGACTTTC. Residues: CASSLGGSGANVLTF.

This clone was observed at least ten times. The chain is built from TRBV7-2 and TRBJ1-6; 11 nucleotides line up with TRBD1. The CDR3 covers 15 residues. The germline V gene encodes CDR1 SGHTA and CDR2 FQGNSA. The V and J ends lost 6 bases and 7 bases, in that order; junction bases with no gene match: 5. CDR3: CASRPGQGANSPLHF. The CDR3 DNA sequence: TGTGCCAGCAGACCCGGACAGGGGGCAAATTCACCCCTCCACTTT. Combining the CDR3 with reference TRBV7-2 and TRBJ1-6 gives the whole variable domain GAGVSQSPSNKVTEKGKDVELRCDPISGHTALYWYRQSLGQGLEFLIYFQGNSAPDKSGLPSDRFSAERTGGSVSTLTIQRTQQEDSAVYLCASRPGQGANSPLHFGNGTRLTVT.

This clone was seen a single time. The chain couples TRBV28 to TRBJ1-4; no firm D call. Germline values: CDR1 MDHEN, CDR2 SYDVKM. This CDR3 comprises 15 residues. Trimming pared 3 bases from V and 7 bases from J, leaving 15 bases between. The CDR3 here is CASSFGGITPEKLFF. CDR3 sequence (DNA): TGTGCCAGCAGTTTCGGCGGTATAACTCCTGAAAAACTGTTTTTT.

V is TRBV5-4 and J is TRBJ1-2, with TRBD1 as a possible D gene (6 bases). The CDR3 sequence is 14 residues long. Germline assignment: CDR1 SGHNT and CDR2 YYREEE (reference sequence). Trimming took 0 bases from V and 6 from J, leaving 12 bases between them. The CDR3 bases are TGTGCCAGCAGCTTGGCCGGGGGGCAGGATGGCTACACCTTC. Its protein is CASSLAGGQDGYTF.

The rearrangement uses TRBV9 and TRBJ1-6, with D uncertain. There are 13 residues in the CDR3. Trimming cost V 4 bases and J 4 bases, with 6 bases left between them. The germline V gene has CDR1 SGDLS and CDR2 YYNGEE. As DNA, the CDR3 is TGTGCCAGCAGCCGACTATATAATTCACCCCTCCACTTT. Amino acids: CASSRLYNSPLHF.

The chain employs TRBV2 and TRBJ1-5; D gene unclear. Germline-derived CDR1 and CDR2 are SNHLY and FYNNEI. This CDR3 comprises 15 residues. The V gene lost 1 base and the J gene lost 2 bases, with 9 bases spanning the gap. The DNA for the CDR3 is TGTGCCAGCAGTGAAGGCCCCGGGGGCAATCAGCCCCAGCATTTT. Protein product: CASSEGPGGNQPQHF.

This chain uses TRBV27 with TRBJ2-1; the match to TRBD2 covers 9 bases. Germline V gene data show CDR1 as MNHEY and CDR2 as SMNVEV (reference sequence). The CDR3 length is 15 residues. Trimming at V came to 3 bases and at J to 4 bases, leaving 4 bases not matched to a gene. CDR3 sequence (DNA): TGTGCCAGCAGTTTGGGGACTAGCCTTTACAATGAGCAGTTCTTC. Protein product: CASSLGTSLYNEQFF.

In its sample, this clone was seen a few times. The rearrangement joins TRBV11-2 to TRBJ2-7; D gene uncertain. Germline V gene data show CDR1 as SGHAT and CDR2 as FQNNGV. The CDR3 has 12 residues. Trimming took 2 bases from V and 4 from J, leaving 6 bases between them. Here the CDR3 reads CASSLKRYEQYF. CDR3 nucleotide sequence: TGTGCCAGCAGCTTAAAGAGATACGAGCAGTACTTC.

The chain couples TRBV19 to TRBJ1-1; D is ambiguous. The CDR3 has 13 residues. Trimming left V 5 bases short and J 0 bases short, with 7 bases between. CDR1 is LNHDA, CDR2 SQIVND, per germline (reference sequence). The DNA of the CDR3 is TGTGCCAGTAGTCTCACATTGAACACTGAAGCTTTCTTT. It specifies CASSLTLNTEAFF.

The chain is built from TRBV3-1 (or the pseudogene TRBV3-2) and TRBJ2-5, with 7 positions matching TRBD1. Germline trimming cut 1 base from V and 1 base from J; bases unmatched to any gene: 0. The V gene's germline CDR1 is LGHDT and CDR2 YNNKEL (reference sequence). The CDR3 loop spans 14 amino acids. CDR3 sequence reads: CASSQGQGQETQYF. CDR3 coding DNA: TGTGCCAGCAGCCAAGGACAGGGCCAAGAGACCCAGTACTTC.

The V and J genes are TRBV28 and TRBJ2-1, with D maybe TRBD1 (6 bases). The V end was cut by 6 bases, the J end by 6 bases, with 15 bases between. Germline V gene data show CDR1 as MDHEN and CDR2 as SYDVKM. This CDR3 is 14 amino acids long. The CDR3 bases are TGTGCCAGCAGCGTAACAGGGTCCCGCAATGAGCAGTTCTTC. Its translation is CASSVTGSRNEQFF.

This sequence joins TRBV19 and TRBJ1-5, with 9 positions matching TRBD1. Germline V gene sequence: CDR1 LNHDA, CDR2 SQIVND (reference sequence). V lost 9 bases, J lost 2 bases, and 8 bases stayed unmatched. The CDR3 runs to 15 residues. CDR3: CASKTGGGGNQPQHF. CDR3 DNA: TGTGCCAGCAAGACAGGGGGAGGTGGCAATCAGCCCCAGCATTTT.

The sample holds one count of this clone. This rearrangement joins TRBV7-9 to TRBJ2-7, with a possible D match to TRBD1 (5 bases). This CDR3 contains 19 residues. CDR1 and CDR2 from the germline V gene are SEHNR and FQNEAQ (reference sequence). V was pared by 0 bases and J by 0 bases, with 21 bases between. The CDR3 loop reads CASSLALAIDSSYSYEQYF. Written as DNA, the CDR3 is TGTGCCAGCAGCTTAGCCCTCGCTATTGACAGTTCCTACTCCTACGAGCAGTACTTC.

The gene calls are TRBV20-1 and TRBJ1-2, with D possibly TRBD1 on 5 matching bases. V lost 0 bases, J lost 8 bases, and 7 bases lay in between. Germline V gives CDR1 DFQATT, CDR2 SNEGSKA (reference sequence). The CDR3 consists of 11 residues. CDR3 sequence (DNA): TGCAGTGCTAGAGATGACAGCGGCTACACCTTC. Its translation: CSARDDSGYTF.